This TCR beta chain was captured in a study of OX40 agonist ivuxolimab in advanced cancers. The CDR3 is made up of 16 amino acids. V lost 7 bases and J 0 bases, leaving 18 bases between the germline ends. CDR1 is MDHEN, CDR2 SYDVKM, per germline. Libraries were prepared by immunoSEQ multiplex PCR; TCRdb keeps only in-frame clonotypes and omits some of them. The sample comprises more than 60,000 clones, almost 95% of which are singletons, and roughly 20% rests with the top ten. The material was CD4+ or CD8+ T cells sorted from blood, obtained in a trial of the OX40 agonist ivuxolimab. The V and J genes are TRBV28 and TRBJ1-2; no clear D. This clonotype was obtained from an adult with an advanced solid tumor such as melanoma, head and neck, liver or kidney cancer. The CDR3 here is CASTPIDRAPNYGYTF. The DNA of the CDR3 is TGTGCCAGCACCCCTATTGATAGGGCTCCTAACTATGGCTACACCTTC.